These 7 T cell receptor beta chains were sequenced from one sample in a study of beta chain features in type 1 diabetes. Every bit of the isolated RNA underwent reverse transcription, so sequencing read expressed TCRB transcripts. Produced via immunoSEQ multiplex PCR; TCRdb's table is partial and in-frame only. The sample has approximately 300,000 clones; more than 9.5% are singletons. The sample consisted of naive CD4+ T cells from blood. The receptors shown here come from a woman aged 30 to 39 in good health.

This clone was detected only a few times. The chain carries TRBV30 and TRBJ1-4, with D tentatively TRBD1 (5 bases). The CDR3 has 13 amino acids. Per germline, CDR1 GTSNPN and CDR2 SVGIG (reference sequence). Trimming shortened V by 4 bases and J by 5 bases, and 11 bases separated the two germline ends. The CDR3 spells CAWKGLVNEKLFF. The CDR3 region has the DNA TGTGCCTGGAAGGGACTGGTGAATGAAAAACTGTTTTTT.

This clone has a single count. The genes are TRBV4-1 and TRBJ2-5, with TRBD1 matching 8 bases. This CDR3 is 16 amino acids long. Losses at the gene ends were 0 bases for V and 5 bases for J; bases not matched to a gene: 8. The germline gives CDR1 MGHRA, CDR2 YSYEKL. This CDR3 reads CASSQDGTGYVETQYF. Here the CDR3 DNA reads TGCGCCAGCAGCCAAGACGGGACAGGATACGTCGAGACCCAGTACTTC.

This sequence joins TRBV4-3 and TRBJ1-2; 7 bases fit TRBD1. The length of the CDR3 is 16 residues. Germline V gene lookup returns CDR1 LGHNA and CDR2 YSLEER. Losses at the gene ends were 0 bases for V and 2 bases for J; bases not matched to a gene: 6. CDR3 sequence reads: CASSQDLSGGNYGYTF. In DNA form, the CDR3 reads TGCGCCAGCAGCCAAGATCTTTCAGGGGGAAACTATGGCTACACCTTC.

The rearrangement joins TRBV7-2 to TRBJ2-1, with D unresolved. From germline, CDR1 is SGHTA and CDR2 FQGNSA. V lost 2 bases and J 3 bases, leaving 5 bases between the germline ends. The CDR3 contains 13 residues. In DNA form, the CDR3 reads TGTGCCAGCAGCTTACCCCTCTACAATGAGCAGTTCTTC. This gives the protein CASSLPLYNEQFF.

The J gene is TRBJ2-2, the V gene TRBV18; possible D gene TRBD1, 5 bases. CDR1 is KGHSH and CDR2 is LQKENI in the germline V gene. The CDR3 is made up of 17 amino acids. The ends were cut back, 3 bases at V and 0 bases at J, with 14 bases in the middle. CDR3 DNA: TGTGCCAGCTCACCCAACCCGGCCAGGGCGAACACCGGGGAGCTGTTTTTT. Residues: CASSPNPARANTGELFF. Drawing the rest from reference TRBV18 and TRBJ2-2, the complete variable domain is NAGVMQNPRHLVRRRGQEARLRCSPMKGHSHVYWYRQLPEEGLKFMVYLQKENIIDESGMPKERFSAEFPKEGPSILRIQQVVRGDSAAYFCASSPNPARANTGELFFGEGSRLTVL.

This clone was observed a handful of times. This CDR3 reads CASNEGRETQYF. In DNA, the CDR3 is TGTGCCAGCAATGAGGGCCGGGAGACCCAGTACTTC. The chain employs TRBV28 and TRBJ2-5, with a weak D call TRBD2 (5 bases). V was trimmed by 7 bases and J by 5 bases, leaving 11 bases between them. Germline-derived CDR1 and CDR2 are MDHEN and SYDVKM. This CDR3 is built from 12 residues. The full variable domain, with the rest looked up from reference TRBV28 and TRBJ2-5, is DVKVTQSSRYLVKRTGEKVFLECVQDMDHENMFWYRQDPGLGLRLIYFSYDVKMKEKGDIPEGYSVSREKKERFSLILESASTNQTSMYLCASNEGRETQYFGPGTRLLVL.

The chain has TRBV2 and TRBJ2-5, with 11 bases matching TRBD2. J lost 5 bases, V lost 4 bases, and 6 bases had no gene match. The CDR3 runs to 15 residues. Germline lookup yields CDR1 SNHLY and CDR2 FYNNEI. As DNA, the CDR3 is TGTGCCAGCAGTGGTGCTAGCGGGAGGAAGGAGACCCAGTACTTC. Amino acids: CASSGASGRKETQYF. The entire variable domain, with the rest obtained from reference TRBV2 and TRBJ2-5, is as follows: EPEVTQTPSHQVTQMGQEVILRCVPISNHLYFYWYRQILGQKVEFLVSFYNNEISEKSEIFDDQFSVERPDGSNFTLKIRSTKLEDSAMYFCASSGASGRKETQYFGPGTRLLVL.